This is a list of T cell receptor beta chains from one sample in a study of CD8 T cells in ankylosing spondylitis. TCRdb ran MiXCR on the 5' RACE reads and lists one entry per CDR3 protein. This sample yields just under 550,000 distinct CDR3 sequences, of which over 9.5% are seen a single time; approximately 7% belongs to the top ten. Material: blood, either unsorted or a sorted T cell fraction (not recorded which). The receptors were sampled from a male donor with ankylosing spondylitis. The conserved cysteine and the conserved F or W are not part of the CDR3 here. Fields, in order: clone size, V gene, J gene, CDR3 protein. Some rows have no size entry. The others give once, few or many, or a class for an expanded clone.

size: -; V: TRBV5-1; J: TRBJ2-2; CDR3: ASSLAKSSGGTGELF
size: few; V: TRBV14; J: TRBJ2-5; CDR3: ASSQGQTPQETQY
size: few; V: TRBV6-5; J: TRBJ1-6; CDR3: ASSYQGADNSPLH
size: -; V: TRBV3-1; J: TRBJ2-5; CDR3: ASSHREVRTQY
size: few; V: TRBV20-1; J: TRBJ2-5; CDR3: SAWTGGKETQY
size: many; V: TRBV20-1; J: TRBJ1-5; CDR3: SASDRSLGSYSNQPQH
size: -; V: TRBV20-1; J: TRBJ1-1; CDR3: SAGTGGVGTEAF
size: many; V: TRBV3-1; J: TRBJ2-3; CDR3: ASSPGPDTQY
size: many; V: TRBV5-1; J: TRBJ2-3; CDR3: ASSPQGTDTQY
size: few; V: TRBV29-1; J: TRBJ2-1; CDR3: SVSGTGGPSSYNEQF
size: -; V: TRBV16; J: TRBJ1-1; CDR3: ASSQGGALATEAF
size: few; V: TRBV15; J: TRBJ2-3; CDR3: ATSITRSTDTQY
size: few; V: TRBV20-1; J: TRBJ1-1; CDR3: SAPDLDRGTEAF
size: -; V: TRBV25-1; J: TRBJ2-7; CDR3: ASSEYREAYEQY
size: many; V: TRBV14; J: TRBJ2-3; CDR3: ASSPSPTPADTQY
size: once; V: TRBV5-1; J: TRBJ1-2; CDR3: ASSLEGGALRYGYT
size: few; V: TRBV24-1; J: TRBJ2-3; CDR3: ATSGDPTDTQY
size: -; V: TRBV20-1; J: TRBJ2-1; CDR3: SAFSPLAGFENEQF
size: few; V: TRBV4-2; J: TRBJ2-5; CDR3: ASSQVMGGQETQY
size: few; V: TRBV12-3/TRBV12-4; J: TRBJ2-1; CDR3: ASRSQTGLGSGNEQF
size: few; V: TRBV5-1; J: TRBJ1-1; CDR3: ASTFPGGNTEAF
size: -; V: TRBV29-1; J: TRBJ1-2; CDR3: SAGGLSNYGYT
size: few; V: TRBV20-1; J: TRBJ2-1; CDR3: SATPREGVGYNEQF
size: many; V: TRBV5-1; J: TRBJ1-1; CDR3: ASSSQGARTEAF
size: many; V: TRBV20-1; J: TRBJ1-5; CDR3: SASTGFRDQPQH
size: few; V: TRBV6-1; J: TRBJ2-1; CDR3: ASSAREGIYNEQF
size: few; V: TRBV5-1; J: TRBJ2-2; CDR3: ASSKDPAGPNTGELF
size: -; V: TRBV11-2; J: TRBJ1-1; CDR3: ASSLEVRGTEAF
size: few; V: TRBV16; J: TRBJ1-1; CDR3: ASSQSASGRARTEAF
size: few; V: TRBV7-9; J: TRBJ2-1; CDR3: ASSLRTSGHNEQF
size: few; V: TRBV29-1; J: TRBJ2-1; CDR3: SVYGTSGKQF
size: many; V: TRBV24-1; J: TRBJ2-1; CDR3: ATSDSGGGLYNEQF
size: many; V: TRBV12-3/TRBV12-4; J: TRBJ2-1; CDR3: ASTSWRNEQF
size: many; V: TRBV7-2; J: TRBJ2-1; CDR3: ASSLKNAYNEQF
size: -; V: TRBV7-8; J: TRBJ2-1; CDR3: ASSSFRTSSYNEQF
size: -; V: TRBV5-4; J: TRBJ2-1; CDR3: ASSQPSGRETNEQF
size: -; V: TRBV25-1; J: TRBJ2-3; CDR3: ASSATSGRAGDTQY
size: -; V: TRBV5-6; J: TRBJ2-1; CDR3: ASSLVAGDANEQF
size: few; V: TRBV20-1; J: TRBJ1-5; CDR3: SATTISNQPQH
size: -; V: TRBV7-9; J: TRBJ2-1; CDR3: ASTSLPSTGGRDEQF
size: few; V: TRBV27; J: TRBJ1-1; CDR3: ASRLAPRGTEAF
size: -; V: TRBV15; J: TRBJ2-6; CDR3: ATSRDRRVSGANVLT
size: -; V: TRBV11-3; J: TRBJ2-3; CDR3: ASSLDLGFTDTQY
size: few; V: TRBV5-8; J: TRBJ1-5; CDR3: ASSLEQGGGQPQH
size: few; V: TRBV15; J: TRBJ1-1; CDR3: ATSRDPGVEAF
size: few; V: TRBV2; J: TRBJ1-1; CDR3: ASSEGQFNGMNTEAF
size: -; V: TRBV30; J: TRBJ1-1; CDR3: AWGRTQAF
size: many; V: TRBV24-1; J: TRBJ2-1; CDR3: ATSDSPGKAKSGEQF
size: -; V: TRBV30; J: TRBJ1-6; CDR3: AWSQTRNNSPLH
size: -; V: TRBV5-5; J: TRBJ2-2; CDR3: ASSPDGGELF
size: -; V: TRBV6-1; J: TRBJ1-5; CDR3: ASSASGGYQPQH